The next 3 T cell receptor beta chains were all read from a single sample in a study of identical twins (dated by TCRdb to 2016 to 2018). The library came from 5' RACE. Instrument used: Illumina HiSeq 2000. The public reads were reprocessed in TCRdb via fastp at Q25 and MiXCR, keeping in-frame beta chains. One record per CDR3 amino acid sequence lists the most common genes and DNA. This sample has some 690,000 distinct CDR3 sequences in its table, and 21% of those were observed once. The leading ten clones occupy 4% to 4.5% of the sample. In addition, the sample was reused for a study of T cells expressing NK-cell markers.

The specimen sequenced was PBMCs. All receptors derive from a woman aged 18-29 years in good health.

This clonotype was counted between two and nine times. The chain uses TRBV5-4 and TRBJ2-2; D unclear. V gave up 0 bases and J gave up 0 bases, with 9 bases separating them. The CDR3 runs 16 residues. The germline CDR1 and CDR2 sequences are SGHNT and YYREEE (reference sequence). CDR3 coding DNA: TGTGCCAGCAGCTTGGTGGTGACTTCGAACACCGGGGAGCTGTTTTTT. Residues: CASSLVVTSNTGELFF.

This clonotype appeared a few times. This chain connects TRBV10-3 to TRBJ1-6; the match to TRBD1 covers 7 bases. Germline lookup yields CDR1 ENHRY and CDR2 SYGVKD. The CDR3 runs 14 residues. The V gene end was trimmed by 4 bases and the J gene end by 7 bases; junction bases not matched to a gene: 4. CDR3 sequence (DNA): TGTGCCATCAGTGCAACAGGGGTGAATTCACCCCTCCACTTT. It yields the protein CAISATGVNSPLHF.

This clonotype was counted only a few times. CDR3 residues: CASSPSGQGSYITDTQYF. CDR3 sequence (DNA): TGTGCCAGCAGCCCATCCGGACAGGGGTCGTATATCACAGATACGCAGTATTTT. The V call is TRBV9, the J call TRBJ2-3; 9 bases line up with TRBD1. CDR3 size: 18 residues. CDR1 SGDLS and CDR2 YYNGEE come from the germline V gene. V gave up 4 bases and J gave up 2 bases; unmatched junction bases: 14.